This record covers a single T cell receptor beta chain. Its specificity is unknown. The entry originates in a study of shared clonotypes between healthy human individuals. Whole-study context: CD4 naive and memory got three plates each, CD8 naive two, CD8 memory one.

Terminally differentiated effector memory CD45RA+ cells were excluded by CCR7 positive selection of CD45RO-negative cells. As processed by the authors: ImmunoSEQ output lacked quality scores and full-length reads, limiting matched filtering. The table came from immunoSEQ multiplex PCR; TCRdb's copy has only in-frame clones and leaves some out. V, J and clone size were drawn from that table, and D and trimming were deduced from the DNA. There are about 2.2 million clones in the sample; around 93% occur only once, and around 1.8% lies in the top ten. General study points: Rarefaction demonstrated incomplete sorted-subset sequencing despite large depth.

V lost 5 bases, J lost 3 bases, and 6 bases stayed unmatched. The germline gives CDR1 SEHNR, CDR2 FQNEAQ (reference sequence). The CDR3 is 14 residues long. Sequencing was done on a sample of naive CD8+ T cells from PBMCs. This sequence originates from a man aged 18 to 30 in good health. Some clones in this sample may be carry-over from other donors' samples. The chain couples TRBV7-9 to TRBJ2-5; 7 bases align to TRBD1. CDR3 amino acids: CASSANQGEETQYF. CDR3 nucleotides: TGTGCCAGCAGCGCCAACCAGGGGGAAGAGACCCAGTACTTC.